These 12 T cell receptor beta chains originate from one sample sequenced in a study of cytomegalovirus exposure and HLA in healthy donors. Primers included in the PCR were 60 Vbeta and 13 Jbeta primers. The assay was immunoSEQ multiplex PCR, and TCRdb's table has in-frame clones only and misses some. The repertoire holds about 170,000 clones, with roughly 85% as singletons. Sequencing was performed on PBMCs. The source of these receptors is a young man in good health and CMV-seropositive.

The V and J genes are TRBV6-5 and TRBJ1-1, with 9 bases fitting TRBD1. This CDR3 has 15 amino acids. The germline V gene encodes CDR1 MNHEY and CDR2 SVGAGI. V lost 5 bases and J lost 2; bases outside the gene matches: 6. The CDR3 bases are TGTGCCAGCAGTACCCAGGACAGGGGTAACACTGAAGCTTTCTTT. It codes for CASSTQDRGNTEAFF.

This chain links TRBV5-4 with TRBJ1-2; 8 bases map to TRBD1. V shed 2 bases, J shed 7 bases, and the junction held 7 bases outside the gene matches. This CDR3 is 14 amino acids long. The germline gives CDR1 SGHNT, CDR2 YYREEE (reference sequence). The CDR3 reads CASSFKDRDPGYTF. As DNA, the CDR3 is TGTGCCAGCAGCTTTAAGGACAGGGACCCTGGCTACACCTTC.

The CDR3 loop is CASSTGTRHNEQFF. CDR3 nucleotide sequence: TGCGCCAGCAGTACCGGGACTCGACACAATGAGCAGTTCTTC. The rearrangement joins TRBV5-1 to TRBJ2-1, with D perhaps matching TRBD2 (6 bases). Trimming took off 5 bases at V and 5 bases at J, with 14 bases between the two ends. Germline values: CDR1 SGHRS, CDR2 YFSETQ. CDR3 size: 14 residues. The variable domain in full, completed from reference TRBV5-1 and TRBJ2-1, reads KAGVTQTPRYLIKTRGQQVTLSCSPISGHRSVSWYQQTPGQGLQFLFEYFSETQRNKGNFPGRFSGRQFSNSRSEMNVSTLELGDSALYLCASSTGTRHNEQFFGPGTRLTVL.

This rearrangement joins TRBV27 to TRBJ2-5; D perhaps matches TRBD2 (6 bases). The V end was cut by 3 bases, the J end by 5 bases, with 13 bases between. Germline V lookup: CDR1 MNHEY, CDR2 SMNVEV (reference sequence). There are 14 residues in the CDR3. CDR3 amino acids: CASSLRGRGETQYF. The CDR3 DNA reads as TGTGCCAGCAGTTTGCGCGGGCGGGGTGAGACCCAGTACTTC.

The rearrangement links TRBV10-2 to TRBJ2-1; 11 bases are shared with TRBD2. CDR3 length: 16 residues. With 5 bases clipped from V and 0 bases from J, the junction kept 3 bases outside the gene matches. Germline-derived CDR1 and CDR2 are WSHSY and SAAADI. For the CDR3, the DNA is TGCGCCAGCAGTCGGCTAGCGGGAGGCTCCTACAATGAGCAGTTCTTC. It codes for CASSRLAGGSYNEQFF.

V and J are TRBV7-2 and TRBJ2-2; a possible D gene is TRBD1 (5 bases). The CDR3 covers 14 residues. Trimming stripped 4 bases from V and 5 bases from J, with 11 bases between. Germline V gene sequence: CDR1 SGHTA, CDR2 FQGNSA. The CDR3 DNA reads TGTGCCAGCAGCTCCAGGGCCCTAACCGGGGAGCTGTTTTTT. This gives the protein CASSSRALTGELFF.

The V gene is TRBV5-3, the J gene TRBJ2-1; 14 bases line up with TRBD2. TRBV5-3 is sorted into the ORF group, with uncertain function. V was pared by 5 bases and J by 9 bases, with 13 bases of the junction left unmatched. The CDR3 totals 17 residues. The CDR3 loop is CARSQRLAGGGKAEQFF. As DNA, the CDR3 is TGTGCCAGAAGTCAAAGACTAGCGGGAGGGGGAAAGGCTGAGCAGTTCTTC.

V and J are TRBV5-1 and TRBJ2-7; D is perhaps TRBD1 (6 bases). Germline CDR1 SGHRS, CDR2 YFSETQ. Trimming pared 10 bases from V and 2 bases from J, leaving 19 bases between. CDR3 length: 14 residues. CDR3 coding DNA: TGCGCCGGTCCCTCAGGGAAGGGGGCCTACGAGCAGTACGTC. Amino acid sequence: CAGPSGKGAYEQYV.

This chain joins TRBV7-2 and TRBJ2-1, with 15 bases lining up with TRBD2. CDR1 SGHTA and CDR2 FQGNSA come from the germline V gene. J lost 4 bases, V lost 0 bases, and 1 base had no gene match. This CDR3 spans 17 amino acids. CDR3 bases: TGTGCCAGCAGCTTAGCGGGGACTAGCGGGAGGTACAATGAGCAGTTCTTC. Its translation: CASSLAGTSGRYNEQFF.

V is TRBV5-1 and J is TRBJ2-3; 11 bases line up with TRBD2. Trimming took 4 bases from V and 5 from J; bases not matched to a gene: 6. The CDR3 covers 15 residues. The germline V gene has CDR1 SGHRS and CDR2 YFSETQ. CDR3 in DNA: TGCGCCAGCAGCCGCCTAGCGGGAGGAAGAGATACGCAGTATTTT. Protein product: CASSRLAGGRDTQYF.

J is TRBJ2-1 and V is TRBV7-3, with 7 bases that match TRBD2. Trimming at V came to 3 bases and at J to 5 bases, leaving 4 bases not matched to a gene. There are 14 residues in the CDR3. The V gene's germline CDR1 is SGHTA and CDR2 FQGTGA. The CDR3: CASSFAGEDNEQFF. DNA for the CDR3: TGTGCCAGCAGCTTCGCGGGAGAGGACAATGAGCAGTTCTTC.

This rearrangement joins TRBV5-6 to TRBJ1-6, with 12 bases fitting TRBD1. The germline CDR1 and CDR2 sequences are SGHDT and YYEEEE. This CDR3 is built from 15 residues. V was clipped by 3 bases and J by 9 bases; unmatched bases: 4. The DNA for the CDR3 is TGTGCCAGCAGCTGGGGGACAGGGGGCTTTTCACCCCTCCACTTT. Its translation is CASSWGTGGFSPLHF.